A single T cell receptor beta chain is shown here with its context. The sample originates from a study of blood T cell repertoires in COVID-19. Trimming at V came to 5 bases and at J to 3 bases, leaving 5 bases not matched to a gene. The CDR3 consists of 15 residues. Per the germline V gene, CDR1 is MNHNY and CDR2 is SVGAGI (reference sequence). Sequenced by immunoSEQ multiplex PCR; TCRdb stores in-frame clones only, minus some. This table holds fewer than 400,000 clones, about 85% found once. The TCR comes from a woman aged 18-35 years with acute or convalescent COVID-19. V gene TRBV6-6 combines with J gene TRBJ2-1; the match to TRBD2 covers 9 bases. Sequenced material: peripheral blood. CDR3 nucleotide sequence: TGTGCCAGCAGTAACATAGCGGGAGTCTACAATGAGCAGTTCTTC. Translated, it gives CASSNIAGVYNEQFF.